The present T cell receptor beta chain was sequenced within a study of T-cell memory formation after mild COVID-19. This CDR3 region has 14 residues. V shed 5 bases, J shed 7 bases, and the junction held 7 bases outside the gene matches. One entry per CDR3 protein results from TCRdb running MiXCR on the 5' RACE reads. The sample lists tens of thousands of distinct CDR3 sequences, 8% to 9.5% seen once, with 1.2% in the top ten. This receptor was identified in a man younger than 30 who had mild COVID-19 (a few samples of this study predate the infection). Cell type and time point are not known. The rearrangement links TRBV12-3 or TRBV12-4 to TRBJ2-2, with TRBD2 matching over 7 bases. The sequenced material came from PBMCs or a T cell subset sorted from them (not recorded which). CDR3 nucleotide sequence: TGTGCCAGCAGTCCGCCCGGGGGGATCGGGGAGCTGTTTTTT. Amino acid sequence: CASSPPGGIGELFF.